This TCR beta chain was sequenced for a study of cytomegalovirus exposure and HLA in healthy donors. At the level of the study: Tens of millions of unique TCR sequences came from HLA-typed donors in an early release. The Caucasian-associated ancestry cluster contained about 80% of the roughly 390 genotyped donors. Study-wide results and limits: In an earlier analysis, productive rearrangement rates for most beta V segments clustered near 87% or 30%. The likely origin of a cluster of highly shared sequence variants was a sequencing artifact.

The V gene's germline CDR1 is LNHDA and CDR2 SQIVND (reference sequence). Trimming took 7 bases from V and 3 from J, leaving 10 bases between them. The CDR3 consists of 13 residues. On this clone itself: Its antigen remains unknown.

Vbeta (60) and Jbeta (13) primers were used in the PCR. The table came from immunoSEQ multiplex PCR; TCRdb's copy has only in-frame clones and leaves some out. The repertoire consists of 99,000 or so clones, with nearly 80% occurring once and the leading ten covering 1% to 1.5%. The material sequenced was PBMCs. The chain employs TRBV19 and TRBJ1-5; D ambiguous. The TCR sequence derives from a man in his thirties or forties in good health and CMV-seronegative. CDR3 DNA sequence: TGTGCCAGTACCCTAGGAATCAATCAGCCCCAGCATTTT. Amino acids: CASTLGINQPQHF.